This T cell receptor (beta chain) was documented in a study of control samples from healthy donors and cancer patients. The germline V gene has CDR1 SQVTM and CDR2 ANQGSEA. The CDR3 is made up of 13 amino acids. V shed 5 bases and J 4 bases; nucleotides not matched to a gene: 5. Clones were read by immunoSEQ multiplex PCR, and TCRdb kept only the in-frame ones, dropping some. The sample table includes roughly 200,000 clones. The origin of this receptor is a woman in her twenties or thirties in good health. This chain uses TRBV29-1 with TRBJ1-2, with 9 bases aligning to TRBD1. Material: blood. CDR3 loop: CSVTGQGSYGYTF. For the CDR3, the DNA is TGCAGCGTTACGGGACAGGGCAGCTATGGCTACACCTTC.